This is a list of T cell receptor beta chains from one sample in a study of T cells in Graves' hyperthyroidism and ophthalmopathy. In TCRdb, the multiplex PCR reads were re-called with MiXCR into one record per CDR3 protein. This sample yields about 420,000 distinct CDR3 sequences, of which more than 15% are seen a single time; over 7.5% belongs to the top ten. Sequencing was done on a sample of blood. The receptors were sampled from a woman aged 18-29 years with Graves' hyperthyroidism. Both conserved end residues are part of each CDR3. The order of the fields is D gene, V gene, clone size, J gene, CDR3 protein, CDR3 DNA. D genes are given only for firm matches. Clone size is not always given. Where it is, it says once, few, many or a class for expanded clones.

d_gene: TRBD1; v_gene: TRBV6-6; abundance: few; j_gene: TRBJ1-1; CDR3aa: CASSYRTGGSEAFF; CDR3nt: TGTGCCAGCAGTTACCGGACAGGCGGGTCTGAAGCTTTCTTT
d_gene: TRBD2; v_gene: TRBV5-1; abundance: -; j_gene: TRBJ2-1; CDR3aa: CASKGASGRRNEQFF; CDR3nt: TGCGCCAGCAAGGGGGCTAGCGGGAGACGCAATGAGCAGTTCTTC
d_gene: -; v_gene: TRBV11-2; abundance: -; j_gene: TRBJ1-1; CDR3aa: CASSLVGSDSLNTEAFF; CDR3nt: TGTGCCAGCAGCTTAGTAGGTAGTGACAGTTTGAACACTGAAGCTTTCTTT
d_gene: -; v_gene: TRBV12-3/TRBV12-4; abundance: many; j_gene: TRBJ2-7; CDR3aa: CASSLRIAYEQYF; CDR3nt: TGTGCCAGCAGTTTAAGGATTGCCTACGAGCAGTACTTC
d_gene: -; v_gene: TRBV6-1; abundance: many; j_gene: TRBJ1-1; CDR3aa: CASSSPTVMNTEAFF; CDR3nt: TGTGCCAGCAGTTCGCCGACGGTGATGAACACTGAAGCTTTCTTT
d_gene: -; v_gene: TRBV27; abundance: many; j_gene: TRBJ1-4; CDR3aa: CASSRTVNEKLFF; CDR3nt: TGTGCCAGCAGTCGGACCGTTAATGAAAAACTGTTTTTT
d_gene: -; v_gene: TRBV12-3/TRBV12-4; abundance: many; j_gene: TRBJ1-3; CDR3aa: CASSFSGGNTIYF; CDR3nt: TGTGCCAGCAGTTTTTCGGGTGGAAACACCATATATTTT
d_gene: TRBD2; v_gene: TRBV4-2; abundance: -; j_gene: TRBJ2-3; CDR3aa: CASSHYLAGASDTQYF; CDR3nt: TGTGCCAGCAGCCATTACCTAGCGGGGGCGTCGGATACGCAGTATTTT
d_gene: TRBD2; v_gene: TRBV5-4; abundance: -; j_gene: TRBJ2-3; CDR3aa: CASSLGPAGPDTQYF; CDR3nt: TGTGCCAGCAGCTTGGGCCCAGCGGGGCCCGATACGCAGTATTTT
d_gene: -; v_gene: TRBV10-3; abundance: few; j_gene: TRBJ2-5; CDR3aa: CAISPGSNQETQYF; CDR3nt: TGTGCCATCAGCCCTGGGTCTAACCAAGAGACCCAGTACTTC
d_gene: TRBD1; v_gene: TRBV13; abundance: many; j_gene: TRBJ1-2; CDR3aa: CASSSLTGGYGYTF; CDR3nt: TGTGCCAGCAGCTCCTTGACAGGGGGCTATGGCTACACCTTC
d_gene: TRBD2; v_gene: TRBV7-2; abundance: once; j_gene: TRBJ2-7; CDR3aa: CASSPGASGSWGSYEQYF; CDR3nt: TGTGCCAGCAGCCCGGGGGCTAGCGGGTCTTGGGGCTCCTACGAGCAGTACTTC
d_gene: TRBD1; v_gene: TRBV5-5; abundance: -; j_gene: TRBJ2-5; CDR3aa: CASTPQGDRETQYF; CDR3nt: TGTGCCAGCACCCCCCAGGGGGACAGAGAGACCCAGTACTTC
d_gene: -; v_gene: TRBV9; abundance: few; j_gene: TRBJ2-2; CDR3aa: CASSVVWGNTGELFF; CDR3nt: TGTGCCAGCAGCGTAGTATGGGGGAACACCGGGGAGCTGTTTTTT
d_gene: -; v_gene: TRBV3-1; abundance: many; j_gene: TRBJ1-2; CDR3aa: CASSQDHNTLGYTF; CDR3nt: TGTGCCAGCAGCCAAGATCATAACACGCTAGGCTACACCTTC
d_gene: -; v_gene: TRBV12-3/TRBV12-4; abundance: many; j_gene: TRBJ1-2; CDR3aa: CASSLGQLHDGYTF; CDR3nt: TGTGCCAGCAGTTTGGGTCAGCTCCACGATGGCTACACCTTC
d_gene: TRBD2; v_gene: TRBV2; abundance: -; j_gene: TRBJ2-3; CDR3aa: CASSEALRDYRTDTQYF; CDR3nt: TGTGCCAGCAGTGAAGCGCTTAGGGACTACCGCACAGATACGCAGTATTTT
d_gene: -; v_gene: TRBV11-2; abundance: many; j_gene: TRBJ2-7; CDR3aa: CASSLDLGEQYF; CDR3nt: TGTGCCAGCAGCTTAGATTTGGGCGAGCAGTACTTC
d_gene: TRBD2; v_gene: TRBV27; abundance: many; j_gene: TRBJ2-5; CDR3aa: CASSLEWGGETQYF; CDR3nt: TGTGCCAGCAGTCTAGAGTGGGGGGGAGAGACCCAGTACTTC
d_gene: -; v_gene: TRBV2; abundance: -; j_gene: TRBJ1-2; CDR3aa: CASRRIRGANYGYTF; CDR3nt: TGTGCCAGCAGAAGAATCCGGGGGGCTAACTATGGCTACACCTTC
d_gene: -; v_gene: TRBV4-1; abundance: -; j_gene: TRBJ2-1; CDR3aa: CASSQEEGPYNEQFF; CDR3nt: TGCGCCAGCAGCCAAGAGGAGGGTCCCTACAATGAGCAGTTCTTC
d_gene: -; v_gene: TRBV2; abundance: many; j_gene: TRBJ1-2; CDR3aa: CASSDSYNYGYTF; CDR3nt: TGTGCCAGCAGTGACTCATACAACTATGGCTACACCTTC
d_gene: -; v_gene: TRBV19; abundance: many; j_gene: TRBJ2-7; CDR3aa: CASSPGRYPYEQYF; CDR3nt: TGTGCCAGTAGTCCTGGACGGTACCCCTACGAGCAGTACTTC
d_gene: -; v_gene: TRBV2; abundance: many; j_gene: TRBJ2-7; CDR3aa: CASSDWSVGDEQYF; CDR3nt: TGTGCCAGCAGTGATTGGTCGGTAGGCGACGAGCAGTACTTC
d_gene: -; v_gene: TRBV9; abundance: few; j_gene: TRBJ1-2; CDR3aa: CASSVGLNPSGYTF; CDR3nt: TGTGCCAGCAGCGTAGGTCTAAATCCGAGTGGCTACACCTTC
d_gene: TRBD2; v_gene: TRBV30; abundance: many; j_gene: TRBJ2-3; CDR3aa: CAWMTSGSYTQYF; CDR3nt: TGTGCCTGGATGACTAGCGGGAGTTATACGCAGTATTTT
d_gene: -; v_gene: TRBV7-2; abundance: -; j_gene: TRBJ2-7; CDR3aa: CASSLAPGKSREQYF; CDR3nt: TGTGCCAGCAGCTTAGCTCCGGGGAAATCGAGGGAGCAGTACTTC
d_gene: -; v_gene: TRBV7-2; abundance: -; j_gene: TRBJ1-2; CDR3aa: CASSPVGRGDGYTF; CDR3nt: TGTGCCAGCAGCCCTGTCGGGCGTGGAGATGGCTACACCTTC
d_gene: TRBD1; v_gene: TRBV10-3; abundance: many; j_gene: TRBJ2-7; CDR3aa: CAISVLKTGISYEQYF; CDR3nt: TGTGCCATCAGTGTTCTCAAGACAGGGATCTCCTACGAGCAGTACTTC
d_gene: -; v_gene: TRBV18; abundance: few; j_gene: TRBJ2-2; CDR3aa: CASSPPGRHTGELFF; CDR3nt: TGTGCCAGCTCACCACCGGGGAGGCACACCGGGGAGCTGTTTTTT
d_gene: TRBD1; v_gene: TRBV27; abundance: many; j_gene: TRBJ1-4; CDR3aa: CASSLRGTGHWEKLFF; CDR3nt: TGTGCCAGCAGTTTAAGGGGGACAGGGCACTGGGAAAAACTGTTTTTT
d_gene: -; v_gene: TRBV4-1; abundance: many; j_gene: TRBJ2-7; CDR3aa: CASSQVHRAAYEQYF; CDR3nt: TGCGCCAGCAGCCAAGTGCACAGGGCGGCCTACGAGCAGTACTTC
d_gene: -; v_gene: TRBV10-2; abundance: once; j_gene: TRBJ1-1; CDR3aa: CATSEQWVTEAFF; CDR3nt: TGCGCCACCTCCGAACAGTGGGTAACTGAAGCTTTCTTT
d_gene: -; v_gene: TRBV12-3/TRBV12-4; abundance: many; j_gene: TRBJ1-2; CDR3aa: CASSSGAVVGYTF; CDR3nt: TGTGCCAGCAGTTCGGGGGCTGTGGTTGGCTACACCTTC
d_gene: -; v_gene: TRBV6-1; abundance: many; j_gene: TRBJ2-1; CDR3aa: CASSQLAQGINEQFF; CDR3nt: TGTGCCAGCAGTCAACTGGCTCAGGGGATCAATGAGCAGTTCTTC
d_gene: TRBD2; v_gene: TRBV7-3; abundance: many; j_gene: TRBJ2-1; CDR3aa: CASSITSGGYNEQFF; CDR3nt: TGTGCCAGCAGCATAACTAGCGGGGGATACAATGAGCAGTTCTTC
d_gene: -; v_gene: TRBV7-9; abundance: many; j_gene: TRBJ2-5; CDR3aa: CASSQAPASSYQETQYF; CDR3nt: TGTGCCAGCAGCCAGGCACCGGCTAGCAGTTACCAAGAGACCCAGTACTTC
d_gene: -; v_gene: TRBV20-1; abundance: many; j_gene: TRBJ2-2; CDR3aa: CSARDVRGANTGELFF; CDR3nt: TGCAGTGCTAGAGATGTGCGGGGAGCCAACACCGGGGAGCTGTTTTTT
d_gene: -; v_gene: TRBV13; abundance: many; j_gene: TRBJ2-5; CDR3aa: CASSLEAGPGETQYF; CDR3nt: TGTGCCAGCAGCTTAGAGGCCGGGCCGGGAGAGACCCAGTACTTC
d_gene: -; v_gene: TRBV18; abundance: -; j_gene: TRBJ2-3; CDR3aa: CASSPGRTTDTQYF; CDR3nt: TGTGCCAGCTCACCGGGCAGGACCACAGATACGCAGTATTTT